The T cell receptor (beta chain) under discussion was sequenced for a study of blood T cell repertoires in COVID-19. For the study at large: Samples came from the United States, Italy and Spain, spanning acute and convalescent COVID-19.

The protocol was immunoSEQ multiplex PCR, while the TCRdb copy is restricted to in-frame clones and leaves out a portion. The data hold roughly 250,000 clones, with roughly 84% observed a single time. This receptor was identified in a human donor with COVID-19, enrolled during active disease. The donor label of this sample is uncertain. Sequenced sample: peripheral blood.

In DNA, the CDR3 is TGCAGCGTTGCGCCTAGCGGGAACTACAATGAGCAGTTCTTC. This encodes CSVAPSGNYNEQFF. The V and J genes are TRBV29-1 and TRBJ2-1; TRBD2 aligns across 9 bases. Germline V gives CDR1 SQVTM, CDR2 ANQGSEA. The V segment lost 4 bases and the J segment 3 bases; nucleotides outside the gene matches: 4. The CDR3 length is 14 residues.